These 21 T cell receptor beta chains were all obtained from the same sample, sequenced in a study of blood T cell repertoires in COVID-19. TCRdb's table, derived via immunoSEQ multiplex PCR, lists solely in-frame clones and lacks some. The sample lists about 51,000 clones, just over 85% occurring once. The sequencing input was peripheral blood. All receptors derive from an elderly man with active COVID-19.

CDR3 DNA sequence: TGTGCCAGCAGCTTAGCTAACCAGGGTCCCCAGTACTTC. Translation: CASSLANQGPQYF. The chain couples TRBV7-2 to TRBJ2-5; D possibly corresponds to TRBD1 (5 bases). Germline V gene lookup returns CDR1 SGHTA and CDR2 FQGNSA. The ends were cut back, 0 bases at V and 9 bases at J, with 11 bases in the middle. CDR3 size: 13 residues.

This chain uses TRBV5-1 with TRBJ2-5; no clear D. Trimming left V 0 bases short and J 5 bases short, with 8 bases between. CDR1 and CDR2 (germline): SGHRS, YFSETQ. The CDR3 runs 13 residues. The CDR3 spells CASSLGERETQYF. CDR3 sequence (DNA): TGCGCCAGCAGCTTGGGTGAGCGCGAGACCCAGTACTTC.

This chain links TRBV6-5 with TRBJ2-1; 10 bases are shared with TRBD2. Germline trimming cut 7 bases from V and 6 bases from J; bases unmatched to any gene: 3. Germline CDR1 and CDR2: MNHEY and SVGAGI. CDR3 size: 13 residues. The DNA for the CDR3 is TGTGCCAGCACCCGGACTAGCGGCAATGAGCAGTTCTTC. Amino acid sequence: CASTRTSGNEQFF.

This clone is a singleton in its sample. The chain has TRBV27 and TRBJ2-7; D is unclear. V was trimmed by 7 bases and J by 1 base, leaving 14 bases between them. Per the germline V gene, CDR1 is MNHEY and CDR2 is SMNVEV (reference sequence). The CDR3 is made up of 14 amino acids. CDR3 protein: CASNSFGQSYEQYF. In DNA, the CDR3 is TGTGCCAGCAACTCTTTTGGGCAGTCCTACGAGCAGTACTTC.

The chain is built from TRBV24-1 and TRBJ2-3; 7 positions match TRBD1. The CDR3 is 15 amino acids. V shed 3 bases, J shed 4 bases, and the junction held 6 bases outside the gene matches. CDR1 is KGHDR and CDR2 is SFDVKD in the germline V gene. Written as DNA, the CDR3 is TGTGCCACCAGTGATGGACAGGCGGGCGCAGATACGCAGTATTTT. It yields the protein CATSDGQAGADTQYF.

The DNA for the CDR3 is TGTGCCAGCAGTTTGCGAAAGTGGACTAGCGGGAGACACACCGGGGAGCTGTTTTTT. Protein product: CASSLRKWTSGRHTGELFF. V usage is TRBV27 and J usage is TRBJ2-2, with TRBD2 identical over 13 bases. Germline V lookup: CDR1 MNHEY, CDR2 SMNVEV (reference sequence). The CDR3 contains 19 residues. Trimming cost V 3 bases and J 3 bases; bases outside gene matches: 10.

The J gene is TRBJ1-4, the V gene TRBV5-1; a weak D match, TRBD1 (5 bases). CDR3 size: 16 residues. Germline CDR1 and CDR2: SGHRS and YFSETQ. V gave up 4 bases and J gave up 4 bases, with 17 bases separating them. For the CDR3, the DNA is TGCGCCAGCAGCAGGTTTCAACAGGCCGATAATGAAAAACTGTTTTTT. This sequence encodes CASSRFQQADNEKLFF.

V gene TRBV7-9 combines with J gene TRBJ2-1; 11 positions match TRBD2. Germline loops: CDR1 SEHNR, CDR2 FQNEAQ (reference sequence). This CDR3 contains 15 residues. V lost 5 bases, J lost 7 bases, and 7 bases stayed unmatched. This CDR3 reads CASSPLLAGVNEQFF. The CDR3, as DNA: TGTGCCAGCAGCCCCTTACTAGCGGGAGTTAATGAGCAGTTCTTC.

The genes are TRBV21-1 and TRBJ2-1; the D segment call TRBD2 is taken from the table without a DNA check. TRBV21-1 is noted as a pseudogene. The CDR3 is made up of 17 amino acids. The CDR3 DNA follows: TGTGCCAGCAGCAAAAGGGGCAGACTAGGGATCCACAATGAGCAGTTCTTC. Its translation is CASSKRGRLGIHNEQFF.

The chain employs TRBV11-2 and TRBJ2-2; TRBD1 matches 8 bases. The CDR3 runs to 16 residues. CDR1 is SGHAT, CDR2 FQNNGV, per germline. Germline trimming cut 4 bases from V and 4 bases from J; bases unmatched to any gene: 8. CDR3 in amino acids: CASSSLTGVGTGELFF. CDR3 coding DNA: TGTGCCAGCAGCTCCCTGACAGGGGTCGGCACCGGGGAGCTGTTTTTT.

The chain is built from TRBV7-9 and TRBJ1-4, with D possibly TRBD1 on 6 matching bases. Germline CDR1 and CDR2: SEHNR and FQNEAQ (reference sequence). The CDR3 length is 16 residues. V was pared by 5 bases and J by 0 bases, with 13 bases between. The CDR3 coding sequence is TGTGCCAGCAGCACCTTGGACAGTGCAACTAATGAAAAACTGTTTTTT. This translates into CASSTLDSATNEKLFF.

V gene TRBV7-7 combines with J gene TRBJ2-7, with TRBD2 as a possible D gene (6 bases). CDR1 is SSHAT and CDR2 is FNYEAQ in the germline V gene (reference sequence). V shed 2 bases and J shed 3 bases, with 17 bases lying between them. The CDR3 runs to 16 residues. The CDR3 loop is CASSLFGGTENYEQYF. The DNA for the CDR3 is TGTGCCAGCAGCTTATTTGGAGGGACGGAAAACTACGAGCAGTACTTC.

This rearrangement joins TRBV5-1 to TRBJ1-1; D call uncertain. In germline, CDR1 is SGHRS, CDR2 YFSETQ. The CDR3 has 14 residues. With 0 bases removed from V and 2 bases from J, the gap between germline ends came to 8 bases. CDR3 DNA: TGCGCCAGCAGCTTGGGTGGTCTAAACACTGAAGCTTTCTTT. Its translation is CASSLGGLNTEAFF.

This clone occurred once. The chain's CDR3 is CASSQVRLADEQYF. The CDR3, as DNA: TGCGCCAGCAGCCAAGTAAGACTAGCGGACGAGCAGTACTTC. The chain uses TRBV4-3 and TRBJ2-7; 9 bases match TRBD2. V was clipped by 1 base and J by 5 bases; unmatched bases: 3. Germline-derived CDR1 and CDR2 are LGHNA and YSLEER. The CDR3 loop spans 14 amino acids.

The chain recombines TRBV27 with TRBJ2-7; 8 bases are shared with TRBD1. CDR3 length equals 15 residues. Germline CDR1 MNHEY, CDR2 SMNVEV (reference sequence). V lost 4 bases to trimming and J lost 4 bases; unmatched junction nucleotides: 9. As DNA, the CDR3 is TGTGCCAGCAGTTCCGGACAGGGCAGCCAATACGAGCAGTACTTC. It codes for CASSSGQGSQYEQYF.

The V call is TRBV13, the J call TRBJ2-7, with 7 bases matching TRBD2. The CDR3 is made up of 14 amino acids. V lost 1 base, J lost 3 bases, and 3 bases stayed unmatched. Germline V gene data show CDR1 as PRHDT and CDR2 as FYEKMQ (reference sequence). This CDR3 reads CASSLVRGSYEQYF. The CDR3 bases are TGTGCCAGCAGCTTAGTACGCGGGAGCTACGAGCAGTACTTC.

This clone came up once. The rearrangement joins TRBV4-1 to TRBJ2-1; TRBD2 agrees at 12 bases. CDR3 length equals 16 residues. Germline lookup yields CDR1 MGHRA and CDR2 YSYEKL. V was clipped by 7 bases and J by 7 bases; unmatched bases: 11. CDR3 amino acids: CASTPRKTSGSNEQFF. The CDR3 DNA sequence: TGCGCCAGCACCCCAAGAAAGACTAGCGGGAGTAATGAGCAGTTCTTC.

The J gene is TRBJ2-3, the V gene TRBV12-3 or TRBV12-4; D is undetermined. The CDR3 has 12 amino acids. The V end lost 5 bases, the J end lost 8 bases, and 11 bases lay between the germline ends. CDR3 sequence (DNA): TGTGCCAGCAGTGTACCGAGTGGTACGCAGTATTTT. Encoded protein: CASSVPSGTQYF.

The chain recombines TRBV7-9 with TRBJ1-1; D may be TRBD1 (6 bases). Trimming shortened V by 3 bases and J by 5 bases, and 13 bases separated the two germline ends. Germline-derived CDR1 and CDR2 are SEHNR and FQNEAQ (reference sequence). The CDR3 consists of 14 residues. The CDR3 DNA follows: TGTGCCAGCAGCTTGGGGGCACAGAGTACTGAAGCTTTCTTT. Its translation: CASSLGAQSTEAFF.

The rearrangement uses TRBV18 and TRBJ1-1, with TRBD1 identical over 11 bases. Germline CDR1 and CDR2: KGHSH and LQKENI. Losses at the gene ends were 6 bases for V and 5 bases for J; bases not matched to a gene: 5. The CDR3 totals 14 residues. CDR3 sequence (DNA): TGTGCCAGCTCGACCGGGACAGGGGGGACTGAAGCTTTCTTT. The encoded protein is CASSTGTGGTEAFF.

A few counts support this clone. The chain joins TRBV3-1 (or the pseudogene TRBV3-2) to TRBJ1-3, with a weak D call TRBD1 (5 bases). The CDR3 has 15 amino acids. Germline CDR1 and CDR2: LGHDT and YNNKEL (reference sequence). Trimming took off 1 base at V and 2 bases at J, with 9 bases between the two ends. This CDR3 is CASSQGGVTGNTIYF. The CDR3 bases are TGTGCCAGCAGCCAAGGGGGGGTAACTGGAAACACCATATATTTT.